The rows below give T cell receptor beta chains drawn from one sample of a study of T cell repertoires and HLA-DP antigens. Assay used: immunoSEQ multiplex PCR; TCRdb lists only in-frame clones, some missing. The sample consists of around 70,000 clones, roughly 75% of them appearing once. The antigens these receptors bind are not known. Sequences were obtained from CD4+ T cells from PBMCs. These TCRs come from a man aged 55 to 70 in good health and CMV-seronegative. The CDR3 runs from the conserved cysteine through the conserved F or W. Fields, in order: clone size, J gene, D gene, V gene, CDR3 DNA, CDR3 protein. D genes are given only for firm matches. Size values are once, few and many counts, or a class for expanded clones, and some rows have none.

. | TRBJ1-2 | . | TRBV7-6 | TGTGCCAGCAGCCAGGGTGGAGGCTATGGCTACACCTTC | CASSQGGGYGYTF
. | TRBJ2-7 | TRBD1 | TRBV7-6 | TGTGCCAGCAGCTTCATGACCGGGACAGGTATATACGAGCAGTACTTC | CASSFMTGTGIYEQYF
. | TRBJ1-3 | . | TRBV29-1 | TGCAGCGTAAGTTTCTCCGGGACTGTAAGCTCTGGAAACACCATATATTTT | CSVSFSGTVSSGNTIYF
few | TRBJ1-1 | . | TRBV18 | TGTGCCAGCTCACCAGGTGGTACGAACACTGAAGCTTTCTTT | CASSPGGTNTEAFF
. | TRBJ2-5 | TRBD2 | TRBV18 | TGTGCCGGACAGACTAGCGGCCAAGAGACCCAGTACTTC | CAGQTSGQETQYF
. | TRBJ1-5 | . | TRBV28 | TGTGCCAGCAGTTTAGGAAGAAAGGGGACAAGAAATCAGCCCCAGCATTTT | CASSLGRKGTRNQPQHF
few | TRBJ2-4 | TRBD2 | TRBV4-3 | TGCGCCAGCAGCCGGGTAGTCGGGGGGGCGGGCAAAAACATTCAGTACTTC | CASSRVVGGAGKNIQYF
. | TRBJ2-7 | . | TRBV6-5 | TGTGCCAGCAGCCGAGGCCCGGGCGAGCAGTACTTC | CASSRGPGEQYF
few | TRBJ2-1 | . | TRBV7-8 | TGTGCCAGCAGCTCCCTGGAGGGAGTATCCTACAATGAGCAGTTCTTC | CASSSLEGVSYNEQFF
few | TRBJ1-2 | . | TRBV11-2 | TGTGCCAGCAGCTTAGTCCGGGGGGCTGACTATGGCTACACCTTC | CASSLVRGADYGYTF
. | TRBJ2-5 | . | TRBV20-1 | TGCAGTGTAAGCGGACAAGAGACCCAGTACTTC | CSVSGQETQYF
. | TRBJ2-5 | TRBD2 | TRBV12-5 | TGTGCTAGTGGTTTGGACAGGGGTACTAGCGGGGGATCGGAGACCCAGTACTTC | CASGLDRGTSGGSETQYF
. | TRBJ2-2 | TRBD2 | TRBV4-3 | TGCGCCAGCAGCCAAGGACCAGCGGGAGTTGGCACCGGGGAGCTGTTTTTT | CASSQGPAGVGTGELFF
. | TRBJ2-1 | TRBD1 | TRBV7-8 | TGTGCCAGCAGCTTAGTCGTAGGGACAGGGGTCAATGAGCAGTTCTTC | CASSLVVGTGVNEQFF
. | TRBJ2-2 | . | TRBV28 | TGTGCCAGCAGTTTATTACCCGGGGAGCTGTTTTTT | CASSLLPGELFF
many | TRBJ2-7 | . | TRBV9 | TGTGCCAGCAGCGCAGGGACGGGGGCCTTGGTAACGGAGCAGTACTTC | CASSAGTGALVTEQYF
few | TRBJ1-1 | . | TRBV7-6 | TGTGCCAGCAGCTCCCGGGGGGGGACTGAAGCTTTCTTT | CASSSRGGTEAFF
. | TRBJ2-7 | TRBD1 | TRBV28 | TGTGCCAGCAGATACCAGGGGGCCAGCTCCTACGAGCAGTACTTC | CASRYQGASSYEQYF
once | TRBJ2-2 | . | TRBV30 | TGTGCCTGGAGGCCCCGAGCCGAGTTTTGGGGGGAGCTGTTTTTT | CAWRPRAEFWGELFF
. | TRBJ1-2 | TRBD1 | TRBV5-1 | TGCGCCAGCAGCCTACAGGGGAGAAAGGACTATGGCTACACCTTC | CASSLQGRKDYGYTF
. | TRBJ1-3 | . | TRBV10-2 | TGCGCCAGCAGTGAAGCGGGCTTTTCAGGAAACACCATATATTTT | CASSEAGFSGNTIYF
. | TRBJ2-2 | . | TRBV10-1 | TGCGCCAGCAGTGACGAAGCGGACAGCAGAAACACCGGGGAGCTGTTTTTT | CASSDEADSRNTGELFF
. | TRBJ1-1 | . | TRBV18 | TGTGCCAGCTCACCGACGGACGGGAACACTGAAGCTTTCTTT | CASSPTDGNTEAFF
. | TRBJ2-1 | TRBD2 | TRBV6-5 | TGTGCCAGCAGGATCGGGACTACTTCCTACAATGAGCAGTTCTTC | CASRIGTTSYNEQFF
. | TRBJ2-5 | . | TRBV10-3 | TGTGCCATCAGTGAGTCGGGGCTTCCGGCAGGAGGACGGGCGGAGACCCAGTACTTC | CAISESGLPAGGRAETQYF
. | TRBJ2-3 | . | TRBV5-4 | TGTGCCAGCAGCTCTCTAGCGGTTGCAGGGGCAGATACGCAGTATTTT | CASSSLAVAGADTQYF
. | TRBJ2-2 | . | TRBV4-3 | TGCGCCAGCAGCCAAGATTTGAGAGGGTTCGGCGGGGAGCTGTTTTTT | CASSQDLRGFGGELFF
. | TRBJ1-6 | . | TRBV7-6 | TGTGCCAGCAGCTTACAAGCGAGGGGTTATAATTCACCCCTCCACTTT | CASSLQARGYNSPLHF